Listed below are T cell receptor beta chains from one sample, sequenced in a study of CD8 T cells in Susac syndrome. TCRdb reanalysed the immunoSEQ multiplex PCR reads using MiXCR and keeps one entry per CDR3 protein. Of 150,000 to 200,000 distinct CDR3 sequences in the sample, approximately 94% were seen once. Material: CD4+ T cells from PBMCs. These receptors were taken from a human donor with Susac syndrome. The CDR3 runs from the conserved cysteine through the conserved F or W.

>TRBV15|TRBJ2-7
CATSRDREFYEQYF
>TRBV18|TRBJ2-5
CASSPTTGGQETQYF
>TRBV5-1|TRBJ1-6
CASSSTTSSSGANSPLHF
>TRBV15|TRBJ2-3
CATSRDDSTDTQYF
>TRBV12-3/TRBV12-4|TRBJ2-2
CASSLRQGGTGELFF
>TRBV4-2|TRBJ2-5
CASSQSGGKETQYF
>TRBV20-1|TRBJ1-2
CSARDPRTYGYTF
>TRBV5-1|TRBJ1-2
CASSLGAKKDGYTF
>TRBV14|TRBJ2-3
CASSQDWGGAGMDTQYF
>TRBV20-1|TRBJ2-7
CSARAGESYEQYF
>TRBV20-1|TRBJ1-2
CSARAADRATYGYTF
>TRBV20-1|TRBJ1-1
CSVNRFREAFF
>TRBV29-1|TRBJ2-1
CSVEVRGANNEQFF
>TRBV2|TRBJ1-1
CASSADLTANTEAFF
>TRBV5-1|TRBJ1-1
CASSLGRVGGNTEAFF
>TRBV6-5|TRBJ2-7
CASRGVEEQYF
>TRBV6-5|TRBJ2-1
CASRWTENNEQFF
>TRBV20-1|TRBJ1-6
CSAEWTGKNSPLHF
>TRBV19|TRBJ1-2
CASTGFLHGYTF
>TRBV20-1|TRBJ2-7
CSARDWGGGSYEQYF
>TRBV4-2|TRBJ1-1
CASSPRQGGAEAFF
>TRBV10-3|TRBJ2-3
CAISDRAGGADTQYF
>TRBV5-1|TRBJ1-4
CASSLAVPNEKLFF
>TRBV5-1|TRBJ2-7
CASSWTSGGAPNYEQYF
>TRBV14|TRBJ1-3
CASSPGNTIYF
>TRBV3-1|TRBJ2-1
CASSQMEKTIEQFF
>TRBV20-1|TRBJ1-2
CSASAGSGGYTF
>TRBV10-3|TRBJ1-6
CAISGGGRNSPLHF
>TRBV10-3|TRBJ2-1
CAISGRTGVDPNEQFF
>TRBV30|TRBJ2-3
CAWSVAGGSDTQYF
>TRBV12-3/TRBV12-4|TRBJ1-4
CASSLSGEKLFF
>TRBV12-3/TRBV12-4|TRBJ2-5
CASSLASHQETQYF
>TRBV27|TRBJ1-2
CASKPQGTANYGYTF
>TRBV2|TRBJ1-5
CASTGVGAGQPQHF
>TRBV20-1|TRBJ1-1
CSAREGTANTEAFF
>TRBV5-1|TRBJ1-1
CASRPRTDANTEAFF
>TRBV12-3/TRBV12-4|TRBJ1-4
CASTQGRRNEKLFF
>TRBV7-8|TRBJ1-1
CASSLTGGANTEAFF
>TRBV27|TRBJ2-7
CASKPRDRGSREQYF
>TRBV15|TRBJ1-2
CATSRDGWGYTF
>TRBV3-1|TRBJ2-7
CASSQGARKTYEQYF
>TRBV7-9|TRBJ2-7
CASSLGMGDYEQYF
>TRBV15|TRBJ2-1
CATSRDLTGASNEQFF
>TRBV4-2|TRBJ1-3
CASSQMTGSGNTIYF
>TRBV7-2|TRBJ2-2
CASSAQATGELFF
>TRBV30|TRBJ1-6
CAWSPGIFLHF
>TRBV6-2/TRBV6-3|TRBJ2-3
CASSSLFTDTQYF
>TRBV20-1|TRBJ2-4
CSALRGPINIQYF
>TRBV12-3/TRBV12-4|TRBJ1-1
CASSSGQGWGTEAFF
>TRBV29-1|TRBJ1-2
CSVTPTGYGYTF
>TRBV20-1|TRBJ1-1
CSAESTGRYTEAFF
>TRBV5-1|TRBJ2-7
CASSLTGTYLYEQYF
>TRBV20-1|TRBJ2-1
CSAPARGGPDNEQFF